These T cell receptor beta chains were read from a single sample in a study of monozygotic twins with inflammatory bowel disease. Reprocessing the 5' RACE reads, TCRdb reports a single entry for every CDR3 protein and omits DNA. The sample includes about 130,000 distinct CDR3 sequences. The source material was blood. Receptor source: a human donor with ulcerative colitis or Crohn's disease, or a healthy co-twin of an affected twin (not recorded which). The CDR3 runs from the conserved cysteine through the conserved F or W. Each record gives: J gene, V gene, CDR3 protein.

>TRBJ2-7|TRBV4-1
CASSQDGTSGRSYEQYF
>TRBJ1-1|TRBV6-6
CASSDQGNTEAFF
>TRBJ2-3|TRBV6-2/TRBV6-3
CASSSGTSGVIDTQYF
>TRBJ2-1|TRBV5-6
CASSLVWTGDNTEQFF
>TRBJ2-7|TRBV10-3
CAIRPSRDRGDYEQYF
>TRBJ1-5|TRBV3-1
CASSHGTYQPQHF
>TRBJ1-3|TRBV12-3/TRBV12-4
CASSLAGGQGNTIYF
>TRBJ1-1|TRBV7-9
CASTRGVTEAFF
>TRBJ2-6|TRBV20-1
CSGLGRGKSVKVSGANVLTF
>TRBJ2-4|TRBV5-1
CASSFGTGEVIQYF
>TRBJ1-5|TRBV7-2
CASSPRGDLGNQPQHF
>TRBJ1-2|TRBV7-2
CASSPFEGDGYTF
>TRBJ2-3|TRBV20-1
CSARPGSSTDTQYF
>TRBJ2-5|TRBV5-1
CASSLLGRGARETQYF
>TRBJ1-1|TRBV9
CASSGWTGGNTEAFF
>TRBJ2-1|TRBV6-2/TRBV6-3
CASRTPYRNNEQFF
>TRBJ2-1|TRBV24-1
CATSDLWTGKGEQFF
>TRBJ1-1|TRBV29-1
CSVGWGMNTEAFF
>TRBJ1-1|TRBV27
CASSQLGQRDTEAFF
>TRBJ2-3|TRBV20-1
CSAIPKGGDTQYF
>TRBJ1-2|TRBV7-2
CASSLPGINYGYTF
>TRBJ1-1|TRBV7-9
CASRPSSAEAFF
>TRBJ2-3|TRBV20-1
CSARDSRVAGDTQYF
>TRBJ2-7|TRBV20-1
CSATGTNSSYEQYF
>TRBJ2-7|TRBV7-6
CASTNSGTGYREQYF
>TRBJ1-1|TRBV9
CASSARDMNTEAFF
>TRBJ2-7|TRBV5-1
CASSSLAGASYEQYF
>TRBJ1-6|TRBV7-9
CASSRELGVLNSPLHF
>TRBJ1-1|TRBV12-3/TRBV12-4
CASRIPGPMNTEAFF
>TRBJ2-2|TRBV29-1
CSVEFLADTGELFF
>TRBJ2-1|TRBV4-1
CASSQGWAASYNEQFF
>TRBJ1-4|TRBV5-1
CASSLVTGLANEKLFF
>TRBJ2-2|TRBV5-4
CASSPQGATGELFF
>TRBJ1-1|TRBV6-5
CASSYSGLTNTEAFF
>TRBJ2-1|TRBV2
CASSETSGRSDEQFF